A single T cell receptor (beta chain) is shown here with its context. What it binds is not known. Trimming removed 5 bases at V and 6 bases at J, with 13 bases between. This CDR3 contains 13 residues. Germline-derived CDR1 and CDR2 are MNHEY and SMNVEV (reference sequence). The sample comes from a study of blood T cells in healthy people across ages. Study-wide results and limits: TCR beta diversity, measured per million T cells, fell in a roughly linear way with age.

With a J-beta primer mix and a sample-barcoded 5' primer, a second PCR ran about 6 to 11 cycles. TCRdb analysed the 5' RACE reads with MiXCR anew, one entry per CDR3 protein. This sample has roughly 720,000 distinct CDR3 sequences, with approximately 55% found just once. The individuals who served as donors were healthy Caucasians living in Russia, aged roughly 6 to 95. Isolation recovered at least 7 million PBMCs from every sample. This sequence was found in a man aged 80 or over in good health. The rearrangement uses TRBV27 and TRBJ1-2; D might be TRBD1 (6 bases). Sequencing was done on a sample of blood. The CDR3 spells CASSPGHMDGYTF. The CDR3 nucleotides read TGTGCCAGCAGTCCGGGACACATGGATGGCTACACCTTC.